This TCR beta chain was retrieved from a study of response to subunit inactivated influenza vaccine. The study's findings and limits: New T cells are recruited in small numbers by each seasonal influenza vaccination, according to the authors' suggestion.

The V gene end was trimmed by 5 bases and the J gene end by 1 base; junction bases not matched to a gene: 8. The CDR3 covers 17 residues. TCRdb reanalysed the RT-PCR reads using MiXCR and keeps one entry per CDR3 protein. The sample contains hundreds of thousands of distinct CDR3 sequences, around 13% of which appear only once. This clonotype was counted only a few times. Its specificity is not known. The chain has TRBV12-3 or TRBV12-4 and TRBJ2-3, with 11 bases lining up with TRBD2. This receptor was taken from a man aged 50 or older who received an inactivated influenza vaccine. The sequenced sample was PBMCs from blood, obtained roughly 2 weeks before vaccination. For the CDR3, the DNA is TGTGCCAGCAGTGCGCCACTAGCGGGAGATGGCACAGATACGCAGTATTTT. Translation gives CASSAPLAGDGTDTQYF.